This TCR beta chain was found in a study of shared clonotypes between healthy human individuals. Study as a whole: The donor pool was made up of a couple of women and a few men aged 18 to 49. The study used three CD4 naive, three CD4 memory, two CD8 naive and one CD8 memory plate per donor. Whole-study findings and limits: Rarefaction revealed incomplete sorted-subset sequencing despite large depth. Non-shared clonotypes had lower generation probabilities than clonotypes shared by all four sorted-subset donors.

About this clone: Its matching antigen is unknown.

This CDR3 comprises 13 residues. Germline V CDR1 and CDR2: MDHEN, SYDVKM. V lost 2 bases to trimming and J lost 5 bases; unmatched junction nucleotides: 1. Assay: immunoSEQ multiplex PCR; the TCRdb copy retains only in-frame clones and omits some. The sample records roughly 300,000 clones, around nine tenths being singletons. The chain couples TRBV28 to TRBJ2-3; 7 nucleotides align to TRBD2. The sequence derives from a young man in good health. Sequenced material: memory CD8+ T cells sorted from blood. Subset reported: CD45RO+ cells pooled with CCR7-negative TemRA cells. CDR3 DNA sequence: TGTGCCAGCAGTTTAAGCGGGGAAGATACGCAGTATTTT. It is translated as CASSLSGEDTQYF.